Each of the 11 T cell receptor beta chains below was sequenced from the same sample in a study of control samples from healthy donors and cancer patients. Clones were read by immunoSEQ multiplex PCR, and TCRdb kept only the in-frame ones, dropping some. The table shows about 130,000 clones, with roughly 89% occurring only once. Sample: blood. These TCRs come from a young man in good health.

CDR3 bases: TGCGCCAGCAGCTTGGGTAGGGCTGTCTATGGCTACACCTTC. As protein: CASSLGRAVYGYTF. The chain joins TRBV5-1 to TRBJ1-2; no clear D gene. Between the trimmed V and J ends, which lost 0 bases and 4 bases, there was a span of 10 bases. The CDR3 extends over 14 amino acids. Per germline, CDR1 SGHRS and CDR2 YFSETQ.

The chain has TRBV25-1 and TRBJ1-2, with a weak D call TRBD1 (5 bases). Germline V CDR1 and CDR2: MGHDK, SYGVNS. Trimming cost V 6 bases and J 6 bases, with 11 bases left between them. This CDR3 spans 12 amino acids. CDR3 DNA: TGTGCCAGCAGGGCCAGGGCGGATGGCTACACCTTC. Protein: CASRARADGYTF.

Comment on this clone: The same CDR3 arises from other DNA sequences in this sample as well. The chain carries TRBV9 and TRBJ1-1, with 7 bases lining up with TRBD1. Germline V gives CDR1 SGDLS, CDR2 YYNGEE. The CDR3 covers 13 residues. With V trimmed by 0 bases and J by 5 bases, 1 base remained unmatched. The CDR3 DNA reads as TGTGCCAGCAGCGTAGGGGACAGTACTGAAGCTTTCTTT. Protein product: CASSVGDSTEAFF.

The genes are TRBV9 and TRBJ2-7; the D is unclear. CDR3 length: 13 residues. Germline CDR1 and CDR2: SGDLS and YYNGEE. Trimming removed 4 bases at V and 4 bases at J, with 12 bases between. Written as DNA, the CDR3 is TGTGCCAGCAGCCCTCAATCTGGATACGAGCAGTACTTC. Its translation is CASSPQSGYEQYF. Combining the CDR3 with reference TRBV9 and TRBJ2-7 gives the whole variable domain DSGVTQTPKHLITATGQRVTLRCSPRSGDLSVYWYQQSLDQGLQFLIQYYNGEERAKGNILERFSAQQFPDLHSELNLSSLELGDSALYFCASSPQSGYEQYFGPGTRLTVT.

For the CDR3, the DNA is TGTGCCAGCAGCCAAGTACTAGCGGGGGGGCAGGGCTACAATGAGCAGTTCTTC. This codes for CASSQVLAGGQGYNEQFF. The gene calls are TRBV4-2 and TRBJ2-1, with TRBD2 identical over 13 bases. This CDR3 spans 18 amino acids. The germline V gene encodes CDR1 LGHNA and CDR2 YNFKEQ. V shed 1 base and J 3 bases; nucleotides not matched to a gene: 6.

This chain connects TRBV3-1 (or the pseudogene TRBV3-2) to TRBJ1-6; the match to TRBD1 covers 8 bases. Looked up from germline, CDR1 is LGHDT and CDR2 is YNNKEL (reference sequence). CDR3 length equals 18 residues. V shed 1 base and J 8 bases; nucleotides not matched to a gene: 13. CDR3 coding DNA: TGTGCCAGCAGCCAAGCTTCGCCGGGACAGGTCCCGGATTCACCCCTCCACTTT. Its protein is CASSQASPGQVPDSPLHF.

V gene TRBV5-1 combines with J gene TRBJ1-5, with D perhaps TRBD1 (5 bases). V dropped 5 bases and J dropped 8 bases, with 20 bases sitting between them. There are 15 residues in the CDR3. CDR1 SGHRS and CDR2 YFSETQ come from the germline V gene. CDR3 loop: CASSVRESGGKPQHF. The CDR3 region has the DNA TGCGCCAGCAGTGTCAGGGAGAGTGGGGGGAAGCCCCAGCATTTT.

This clone appeared once. Other DNA sequences of this sample code for an identical CDR3. The chain uses TRBV18 and TRBJ2-2; D is possibly TRBD1 (5 bases). The CDR3 loop spans 16 amino acids. The V end was cut by 3 bases, the J end by 4 bases, with 15 bases between. Germline lookup yields CDR1 KGHSH and CDR2 LQKENI. The CDR3 loop is CASSPGQGLSTGELFF. CDR3 sequence (DNA): TGTGCCAGCTCACCGGGGCAGGGTCTGAGCACCGGGGAGCTGTTTTTT.

J is TRBJ2-7 and V is TRBV7-2; a weak D match, TRBD1 (6 bases). This CDR3 spans 14 amino acids. Germline V CDR1 and CDR2: SGHTA, FQGNSA. The ends were cut back, 6 bases at V and 4 bases at J, with 16 bases in the middle. The CDR3 nucleotides are TGTGCCAGCAGTAGAACCGGGACAACTTACGAGCAGTACTTC. Translating it yields CASSRTGTTYEQYF.

The chain links TRBV5-4 to TRBJ2-3; no clear D. The ends were cut back, 2 bases at V and 0 bases at J, with 7 bases in the middle. Germline CDR1 and CDR2: SGHNT and YYREEE (reference sequence). The CDR3 extends over 14 amino acids. The CDR3 spells CASSLTDSTDTQYF. In DNA form, the CDR3 reads TGTGCCAGCAGCTTAACAGATAGCACAGATACGCAGTATTTT.

This clone was observed a handful of times. At the DNA level, this CDR3 is encoded by other sequences in the same sample as well. The rearrangement joins TRBV4-1 to TRBJ2-3; D is ambiguous. The CDR3 loop spans 13 amino acids. V was trimmed by 3 bases and J by 3 bases, leaving 7 bases between them. Germline CDR1 MGHRA, CDR2 YSYEKL. The CDR3 protein is CASSHPRTDTQYF. CDR3 nucleotide sequence: TGCGCCAGCAGCCACCCTAGAACAGATACGCAGTATTTT.